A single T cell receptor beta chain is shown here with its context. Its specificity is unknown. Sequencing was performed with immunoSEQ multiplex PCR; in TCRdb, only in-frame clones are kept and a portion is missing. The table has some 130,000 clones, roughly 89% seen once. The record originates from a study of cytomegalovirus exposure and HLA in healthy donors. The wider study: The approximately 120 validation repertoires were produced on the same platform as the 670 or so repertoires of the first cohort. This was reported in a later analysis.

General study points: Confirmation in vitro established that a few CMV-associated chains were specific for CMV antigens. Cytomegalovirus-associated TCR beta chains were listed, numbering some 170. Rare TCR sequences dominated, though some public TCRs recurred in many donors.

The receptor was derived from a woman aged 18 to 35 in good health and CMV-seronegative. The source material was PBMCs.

The CDR3 DNA is TGTGCCAGCAGTTCACGAGGGTCGGCGGACACTGAAGCTTTCTTT. Translated, it gives CASSSRGSADTEAFF. The chain employs TRBV2 and TRBJ1-1, with D unclear. CDR3 length equals 15 residues. Germline V lookup: CDR1 SNHLY, CDR2 FYNNEI. V lost 5 bases and J lost 3, with 16 bases in between. The whole variable domain, remainder taken from reference TRBV2 and TRBJ1-1, is EPEVTQTPSHQVTQMGQEVILRCVPISNHLYFYWYRQILGQKVEFLVSFYNNEISEKSEIFDDQFSVERPDGSNFTLKIRSTKLEDSAMYFCASSSRGSADTEAFFGQGTRLTVV.